Presented here are 13 T cell receptor beta chains from one specimen sequenced in a study of cytomegalovirus exposure and HLA in healthy donors. Libraries were prepared by immunoSEQ multiplex PCR; TCRdb keeps only in-frame clonotypes and omits some of them. The data contain 150,000 to 200,000 clones, roughly 80% of them singletons. Input material: PBMCs. The receptors come from a young man in good health and CMV-seropositive.

The V and J genes are TRBV7-8 and TRBJ2-3; possibly TRBD2 for D (6 bases). CDR1 and CDR2 from the germline V gene are SGHVS and FQNEAQ. The CDR3 has 16 amino acids. Trimming removed 3 bases from V and 4 bases from J, with 17 bases in between. CDR3 sequence: CASSFEREDRADTQYF. CDR3 DNA sequence: TGTGCCAGCAGCTTCGAGAGGGAGGATCGCGCAGATACGCAGTATTTT.

V gene TRBV15 combines with J gene TRBJ1-4; tentative D call: TRBD1 (5 bases). Trimming took off 1 base at V and 4 bases at J, with 10 bases between the two ends. Germline CDR1 reads LNHNV; CDR2 reads YYDKDF (reference sequence). The CDR3 totals 15 residues. The chain's CDR3 is CATSRAREVNEKLFF. The CDR3 region has the DNA TGTGCCACCAGCAGAGCCAGGGAGGTTAATGAAAAACTGTTTTTT.

V and J are TRBV6-5 and TRBJ2-7; D ambiguous. Trimming left V 7 bases short and J 0 bases short, with 16 bases between. CDR3 size: 15 residues. Germline CDR1 MNHEY, CDR2 SVGAGI. CDR3 nucleotide sequence: TGTGCCAGCACAGACTGGCGGAGCCTCTCCTACGAGCAGTACTTC. This sequence encodes CASTDWRSLSYEQYF.

This rearrangement joins TRBV7-2 to TRBJ2-5; 9 nucleotides align to TRBD2. V gave up 5 bases and J gave up 4 bases; unmatched junction bases: 2. Germline V gives CDR1 SGHTA, CDR2 FQGNSA. This CDR3 has 13 amino acids. The CDR3 bases are TGTGCCAGCAGCCGCGGGGGGGCAGAGACCCAGTACTTC. Its protein product is CASSRGGAETQYF.

The V call is TRBV5-6, the J call TRBJ1-5, with a possible D match to TRBD1 (5 bases). Germline loops: CDR1 SGHDT, CDR2 YYEEEE. The CDR3 extends over 18 amino acids. V was clipped by 3 bases and J by 0 bases, with 19 bases between them. The CDR3 sequence is CASSSWGGLSNSNQPQHF. CDR3 DNA sequence: TGTGCCAGCAGCTCGTGGGGCGGTTTGTCAAATAGCAATCAGCCCCAGCATTTT. Looking up the rest from reference TRBV5-6 and TRBJ1-5 gives the full variable domain: DAGVTQSPTHLIKTRGQQVTLRCSPKSGHDTVSWYQQALGQGPQFIFQYYEEEERQRGNFPDRFSGHQFPNYSSELNVNALLLGDSALYLCASSSWGGLSNSNQPQHFGDGTRLSIL.

The CDR3 nucleotides read TGCGCCAGCAGCCAAGCCAAAGGAGGGGGCAATCAGCCCCAGCATTTT. This translates into CASSQAKGGGNQPQHF. J is TRBJ1-5 and V is TRBV4-1; D is possibly TRBD1 (5 bases). Germline V gene sequence: CDR1 MGHRA, CDR2 YSYEKL. Trimming left V 1 base short and J 2 bases short, with 12 bases between. The CDR3 extends over 16 amino acids.

CDR3 sequence: CASSLRQGAADTQYF. CDR3 in DNA: TGTGCCAGCAGCTTAAGACAGGGCGCGGCAGATACGCAGTATTTT. The chain has TRBV7-9 and TRBJ2-3, with 7 bases that match TRBD1. Germline V CDR1 and CDR2: SEHNR, FQNEAQ (reference sequence). This CDR3 has 15 residues. V dropped 2 bases and J dropped 4; count of bases not matched to a gene: 6.

The CDR3 sequence: CASSKQGSISPLHF. CDR3 DNA sequence: TGTGCCAGCAGCAAACAGGGGTCGATTTCACCCCTCCACTTT. The V gene is TRBV9, the J gene TRBJ1-6, with 7 bases identical to TRBD1. The germline V gene encodes CDR1 SGDLS and CDR2 YYNGEE. J lost 9 bases, V lost 4 bases, and 7 bases had no gene match. CDR3 length: 14 residues. Variable domain in full (rest from reference TRBV9 and TRBJ1-6): DSGVTQTPKHLITATGQRVTLRCSPRSGDLSVYWYQQSLDQGLQFLIQYYNGEERAKGNILERFSAQQFPDLHSELNLSSLELGDSALYFCASSKQGSISPLHFGNGTRLTVT.

The rearrangement joins TRBV5-1 to TRBJ2-1, with 10 positions matching TRBD2. Germline trimming cut 0 bases from V and 0 bases from J; bases unmatched to any gene: 12. The CDR3 loop spans 20 amino acids. From germline, CDR1 is SGHRS and CDR2 YFSETQ. The CDR3 region is CASSLDAGLAPSSSYNEQFF. CDR3 sequence (DNA): TGCGCCAGCAGCTTGGATGCGGGACTAGCGCCCTCGAGCTCCTACAATGAGCAGTTCTTC.

CDR3 loop: CAWSGGQVNQPQHF. The CDR3 nucleotides are TGTGCCTGGAGCGGGGGGCAGGTCAATCAGCCCCAGCATTTT. The chain is built from TRBV30 and TRBJ1-5; perhaps TRBD1 as D (6 bases). V gave up 3 bases and J gave up 3 bases, with 12 bases separating them. Germline assignment: CDR1 GTSNPN and CDR2 SVGIG (reference sequence). The CDR3 runs 14 residues.

To note about this clone: Possible read error: a much larger clone is one base away. The chain combines TRBV30 with TRBJ1-5, with TRBD1 as a possible D gene (6 bases). Trimming pared 1 base from V and 3 bases from J, leaving 7 bases between. This CDR3 spans 13 amino acids. Germline V CDR1 and CDR2: GTSNPN, SVGIG (reference sequence). The CDR3 loop reads CAWSDRANQPQHF. The CDR3 nucleotides read TGTGCCTGGAGTGACAGGGCCAATCAGCCCCAGCATTTT.

V and J are TRBV7-6 and TRBJ1-3; 7 bases match TRBD1. The CDR3 consists of 13 residues. CDR1 and CDR2 from the germline V gene are SGHVS and FNYEAQ. With 3 bases clipped from V and 7 bases from J, the junction kept 3 bases outside the gene matches. The chain's CDR3 is CASSFDRANTIYF. The CDR3 nucleotides read TGTGCCAGCAGCTTTGACAGGGCTAACACCATATATTTT.

The rearrangement uses TRBV19 and TRBJ1-4, with D uncertain. Germline CDR1 reads LNHDA; CDR2 reads SQIVND (reference sequence). The length of the CDR3 is 15 residues. Trimming shortened V by 8 bases and J by 8 bases, and 21 bases separated the two germline ends. CDR3 in amino acids: CASVSSRAWGEKLFF. As DNA, the CDR3 is TGTGCCAGTGTCTCTTCGAGGGCCTGGGGAGAAAAACTGTTTTTT. Filled out from reference TRBV19 and TRBJ1-4, the complete variable domain reads DGGITQSPKYLFRKEGQNVTLSCEQNLNHDAMYWYRQDPGQGLRLIYYSQIVNDFQKGDIAEGYSVSREKKESFPLTVTSAQKNPTAFYLCASVSSRAWGEKLFFGSGTQLSVL.